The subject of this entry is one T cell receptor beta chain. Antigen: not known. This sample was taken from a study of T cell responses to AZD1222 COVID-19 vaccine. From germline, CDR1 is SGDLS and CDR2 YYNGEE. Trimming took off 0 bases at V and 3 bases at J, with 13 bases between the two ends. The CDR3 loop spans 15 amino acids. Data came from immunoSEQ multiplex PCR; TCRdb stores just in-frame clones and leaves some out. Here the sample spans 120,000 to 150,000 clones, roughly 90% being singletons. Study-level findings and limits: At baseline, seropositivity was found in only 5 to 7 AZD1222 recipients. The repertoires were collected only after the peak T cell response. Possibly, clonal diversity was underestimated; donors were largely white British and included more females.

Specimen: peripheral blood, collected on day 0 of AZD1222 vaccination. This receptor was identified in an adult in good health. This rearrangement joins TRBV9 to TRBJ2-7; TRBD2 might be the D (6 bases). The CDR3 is CASSVAAGPLYEQYF. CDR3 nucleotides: TGTGCCAGCAGCGTAGCGGCGGGACCTCTCTACGAGCAGTACTTC. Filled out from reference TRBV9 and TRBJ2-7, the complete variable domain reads DSGVTQTPKHLITATGQRVTLRCSPRSGDLSVYWYQQSLDQGLQFLIQYYNGEERAKGNILERFSAQQFPDLHSELNLSSLELGDSALYFCASSVAAGPLYEQYFGPGTRLTVT.